Below are 13 T cell receptor beta chains sequenced from a single sample in a study of CD8 T cells in Susac syndrome. Reverse transcription of about 0.45 to 1 ug RNA was performed with random hexamers. TCRdb recomputed calls from the immunoSEQ multiplex PCR reads with MiXCR, one row per CDR3 protein. The sample has fewer than 200,000 distinct CDR3 sequences; 90% to 95% are singletons. Sequenced sample: CD4+ T cells from PBMCs. The receptors were sampled from a human donor with Susac syndrome.

The gene calls are TRBV7-9 and TRBJ2-3, with TRBD1 as a possible D gene (5 bases). Trimming shortened V by 3 bases and J by 4 bases, and 11 bases separated the two germline ends. Germline lookup yields CDR1 SEHNR and CDR2 FQNEAQ (reference sequence). The CDR3 contains 14 residues. In DNA, the CDR3 is TGTGCCAGCAGCTTCTCACAGGAATCAGATACGCAGTATTTT. This encodes CASSFSQESDTQYF.

The rearrangement uses TRBV6-5 and TRBJ1-4; 8 positions agree with TRBD1. CDR1 is MNHEY, CDR2 SVGAGI, per germline. V shed 4 bases, J shed 6 bases, and the junction held 4 bases outside the gene matches. The CDR3 consists of 14 residues. As DNA, the CDR3 is TGTGCCAGCAGTTTCGGACAGGGAGATGAAAAACTGTTTTTT. Protein product: CASSFGQGDEKLFF.

The rearrangement links TRBV5-4 to TRBJ2-2, with 14 bases that match TRBD2. V dropped 4 bases and J dropped 4; count of bases not matched to a gene: 9. The CDR3 is 18 residues long. Germline CDR1 SGHNT, CDR2 YYREEE (reference sequence). CDR3 nucleotide sequence: TGTGCCAGCAGCCCGACTAGCGGGGGGGCCTTGGGCACCGGGGAGCTGTTTTTT. Translated, it gives CASSPTSGGALGTGELFF.

This chain links TRBV6-2 or TRBV6-3 with TRBJ2-1, with 7 positions matching TRBD1. Germline lookup yields CDR1 MNHEY and CDR2 SVGEGT. V shed 6 bases and J 8 bases; nucleotides not matched to a gene: 10. The CDR3 totals 14 residues. CDR3 loop: CASSRFEGGDEQFF. CDR3 nucleotide sequence: TGTGCCAGCAGCCGATTTGAAGGGGGCGATGAGCAGTTCTTC.

This chain uses TRBV6-6 with TRBJ2-1; 8 bases fit TRBD2. This CDR3 region has 13 residues. Looked up from germline, CDR1 is MNHNY and CDR2 is SVGAGI (reference sequence). The CDR3 region is CPRRGGPYNEQFF. CDR3 coding DNA: TGTCCGCGTCGGGGGGGCCCTTACAATGAGCAGTTCTTC.

The rearrangement joins TRBV5-1 to TRBJ2-5, with D tentatively TRBD1 (5 bases). Trimming left V 8 bases short and J 1 base short, with 12 bases between. CDR1 is SGHRS and CDR2 is YFSETQ in the germline V gene. The CDR3 is 13 residues long. CDR3 region: CASQGLGQETQYF. DNA for the CDR3: TGCGCCAGTCAGGGTCTCGGCCAAGAGACCCAGTACTTC.

V gene TRBV30 combines with J gene TRBJ1-1; possible D gene TRBD1, 5 bases. This CDR3 comprises 13 residues. Between the trimmed V and J ends, which lost 3 bases and 1 base, there was a span of 9 bases. The germline gives CDR1 GTSNPN, CDR2 SVGIG (reference sequence). In DNA, the CDR3 is TGTGCCTGGAGAAGGGGAGCGAACACTGAAGCTTTCTTT. This gives the protein CAWRRGANTEAFF.

The rearrangement links TRBV12-3 or TRBV12-4 to TRBJ1-2; D unclear. Trimming removed 6 bases from V and 8 bases from J, with 16 bases in between. The CDR3 loop spans 13 amino acids. The CDR3 loop is CASSPEEGRGYTF. CDR3 in DNA: TGTGCCAGCAGCCCTGAAGAGGGCCGGGGCTACACCTTC.

The chain combines TRBV5-4 with TRBJ1-1; D possibly corresponds to TRBD1 (6 bases). V lost 3 bases and J 4 bases, leaving 10 bases between the germline ends. Germline CDR1 SGHNT, CDR2 YYREEE (reference sequence). CDR3 size: 13 residues. The DNA of the CDR3 is TGTGCCAGCAGCTCCAGGGGTAGCACTGAAGCTTTCTTT. Translated: CASSSRGSTEAFF. Looking up the rest from reference TRBV5-4 and TRBJ1-1 gives the full variable domain: ETGVTQSPTHLIKTRGQQVTLRCSSQSGHNTVSWYQQALGQGPQFIFQYYREEENGRGNFPPRFSGLQFPNYSSELNVNALELDDSALYLCASSSRGSTEAFFGQGTRLTVV.

The genes are TRBV4-1 and TRBJ2-5; possibly TRBD2 for D (6 bases). Germline CDR1 reads MGHRA; CDR2 reads YSYEKL. V lost 2 bases and J lost 5, with 21 bases in between. The CDR3 length is 17 residues. The CDR3 loop is CASSQTHPGVPRETQYF. In DNA, the CDR3 is TGCGCCAGCAGCCAAACCCACCCGGGGGTACCACGGGAGACCCAGTACTTC.

V and J are TRBV12-3 or TRBV12-4 and TRBJ2-1; D might be TRBD1 (5 bases). This CDR3 region has 13 residues. V was trimmed by 6 bases and J by 6 bases, leaving 12 bases between them. The DNA of the CDR3 is TGTGCCAGCAGAGATAGGACAAGCAATGAGCAGTTCTTC. As protein: CASRDRTSNEQFF.

The rearrangement uses TRBV2 and TRBJ2-7; possible D gene TRBD1, 6 bases. CDR1 and CDR2 from the germline V gene are SNHLY and FYNNEI. The CDR3 contains 13 residues. The V end lost 6 bases, the J end lost 6 bases, and 15 bases lay between the germline ends. This chain's CDR3 is CASRRDRSAEQYF. CDR3 in DNA: TGTGCCAGCAGGCGAGACAGGTCCGCCGAGCAGTACTTC.

The genes are TRBV4-3 and TRBJ2-1, with 9 bases aligning to TRBD2. Germline CDR1 LGHNA, CDR2 YSLEER. The J segment lost 5 bases and the V segment lost 4 bases, leaving 3 bases of the junction unmatched. There are 14 residues in the CDR3. The CDR3 DNA reads TGCGCCAGCAGCCGCGGGGGGGCAGACAATGAGCAGTTCTTC. The encoded protein is CASSRGGADNEQFF.